The entry below describes one T cell receptor beta chain. The antigen this receptor binds is unknown. The record has no base qualities; no much larger clone is one base away. This record belongs to a study of T cell changes during pregnancy in multiple sclerosis (dated by TCRdb to between 2018 and 2021). Broadly, across the study: The study looked at changes in the T cell repertoire across pregnancy in women with multiple sclerosis.

From the germline V gene (reference sequence), CDR1 is MNHEY and CDR2 is SMNVEV. The CDR3 contains 18 residues, cysteine and phenylalanine counted. Just the 54-base CDR3 DNA is kept, in frame starting at base 1. From V the trimming removes 4 bases and from J it removes 6 bases, while the gene matches leave 15 bases of the junction unaccounted for. The method behind the library was the immunoSEQ multiplex PCR assay. TCRdb carries this immuneACCESS record with in-frame sequences only. Its versions omit some clonotypes, under half of them owing to an unresolved V gene in the studies checked, with the rest unexplained. Within this sample are 40,000 or so clones, with about 88% of them counted one time only. Over 4% of the sample lies in the top ten.

The material was CD8+ T cells from peripheral blood mononuclear cells, obtained in the first trimester of pregnancy. The TCR sequence derives from a female donor with multiple sclerosis, enrolled in a pregnancy study. This chain joins TRBV27 to TRBJ2-1, with TRBD2 identical over 10 junction bases. In nucleotide form, the sequence is TGTGCCAGCAGTTCACCCCCGAGCGGGGGGGCCTTGGGCAATGAGCAGTTCTTC. The translation is CASSSPPSGGALGNEQFF.